This passage covers 17 T cell receptor beta chains from one sample sequenced in a study of identical twins. One entry per CDR3 protein, called by TCRdb with MiXCR from the 5' RACE reads. The sample holds more than 1.5 million distinct CDR3 sequences, about 31% seen once. Specimen: cord blood. The receptors originated from a newborn girl in good health.

The genes are TRBV5-1 and TRBJ2-1, with unresolved D. V was pared by 1 base and J by 9 bases, with 8 bases between. Germline lookup yields CDR1 SGHRS and CDR2 YFSETQ. This CDR3 contains 12 residues. CDR3 in amino acids: CASSLNGVEQFF. Written as DNA, the CDR3 is TGCGCCAGCAGCTTGAATGGGGTTGAGCAGTTCTTC.

The chain recombines TRBV5-1 with TRBJ1-5; 7 nucleotides match TRBD1. With 4 bases clipped from V and 5 bases from J, the junction kept 12 bases outside the gene matches. The CDR3 is 16 amino acids. Per the germline V gene, CDR1 is SGHRS and CDR2 is YFSETQ. Here the CDR3 reads CASSTGTATGDQPQHF. Here the CDR3 DNA reads TGCGCCAGCAGCACAGGGACAGCTACCGGGGATCAGCCCCAGCATTTT.

This clonotype came up a few times. The rearrangement joins TRBV18 to TRBJ1-1; 9 positions match TRBD1. V shed 3 bases, J shed 0 bases, and the junction held 5 bases outside the gene matches. This CDR3 comprises 16 residues. CDR1 and CDR2 (germline): KGHSH, LQKENI. In DNA, the CDR3 is TGTGCCAGCTCACCCAGGACAGGGGTTATGAACACTGAAGCTTTCTTT. It yields the protein CASSPRTGVMNTEAFF.

V gene TRBV4-1 combines with J gene TRBJ2-7; D uncertain. This CDR3 spans 12 amino acids. Looked up from germline, CDR1 is MGHRA and CDR2 is YSYEKL. The V end lost 4 bases, the J end lost 12 bases, and 16 bases lay between the germline ends. CDR3 in amino acids: CASSPHGETRYF. For the CDR3, the DNA is TGCGCCAGCAGCCCCCACGGAGAGACCCGGTACTTC.

This clonotype appeared a few times. This may be a read error, as it is one base from a much larger clone. The J gene is TRBJ2-5, the V gene TRBV5-1; perhaps TRBD2 as D (5 bases). The V gene lost 2 bases and the J gene lost 11 bases, with 16 bases spanning the gap. The germline V gene has CDR1 SGHRS and CDR2 YFSETQ. The CDR3 consists of 13 residues. The CDR3 loop is CASSFLAYNEQYF. The CDR3 region has the DNA TGCGCCAGCAGCTTTCTAGCCTACAATGAGCAGTACTTC.

The J gene is TRBJ2-3, the V gene TRBV7-9; 8 bases match TRBD2. This CDR3 has 16 amino acids. Per the germline V gene, CDR1 is SEHNR and CDR2 is FQNEAQ (reference sequence). The V segment lost 4 bases and the J segment 6 bases; nucleotides outside the gene matches: 12. The CDR3 protein is CASSSLLADPRDTQYF. The CDR3 DNA sequence: TGTGCCAGCAGCTCTCTACTAGCGGACCCCCGCGATACGCAGTATTTT.

To note about this clonotype: A much more abundant neighbour one base away suggests this may be a read error. The rearrangement links TRBV20-1 to TRBJ2-5, with 7 positions matching TRBD1. The germline V gene encodes CDR1 DFQATT and CDR2 SNEGSKA (reference sequence). Losses at the gene ends were 4 bases for V and 11 bases for J; bases not matched to a gene: 7. CDR3 length equals 11 residues. DNA for the CDR3: TGCAGTGCTATACAGGGGATAGAGCAGTACTTC. This codes for CSAIQGIEQYF.

The V call is TRBV28, the J call TRBJ2-3; D unresolved. This CDR3 is built from 12 residues. The germline V and J ends were trimmed by 8 bases and 4 bases, with 10 bases remaining between them. Germline values: CDR1 MDHEN, CDR2 SYDVKM. The CDR3 DNA reads as TGTGCCAGCCTCTCCGTCCCAGATACGCAGTATTTT. This translates into CASLSVPDTQYF.

At least ten counts were recorded for this clonotype. This chain connects TRBV28 to TRBJ2-7; the D is unclear. Germline V lookup: CDR1 MDHEN, CDR2 SYDVKM. CDR3 size: 14 residues. V shed 2 bases and J shed 2 bases, with 10 bases lying between them. The CDR3, as DNA: TGTGCCAGCAGTTTACAGCTACCGGCCTACGAGCAGTACTTC. Amino acid sequence: CASSLQLPAYEQYF.

This clonotype came up once. DNA for the CDR3: TGTGCCAGCAGCTTAATCAGGCACACCGGGGAGCTGTTTTTT. Its protein is CASSLIRHTGELFF. This chain uses TRBV7-2 with TRBJ2-2; D unclear. CDR1 and CDR2 from the germline V gene are SGHTA and FQGNSA. Trimming pared 2 bases from V and 3 bases from J, leaving 7 bases between. This CDR3 spans 14 amino acids. The full variable domain, its missing parts supplied by reference TRBV7-2 and TRBJ2-2, is GAGVSQSPSNKVTEKGKDVELRCDPISGHTALYWYRQSLGQGLEFLIYFQGNSAPDKSGLPSDRFSAERTGGSVSTLTIQRTQQEDSAVYLCASSLIRHTGELFFGEGSRLTVL.

This clonotype was seen a handful of times. The chain couples TRBV7-2 to TRBJ2-7; either TRBD1 or TRBD2 may supply D (5 bases each). The germline V gene has CDR1 SGHTA and CDR2 FQGNSA. CDR3 size: 15 residues. Trimming left V 2 bases short and J 3 bases short, with 14 bases between. For the CDR3, the DNA is TGTGCCAGCAGCTTATTCGGGTGGGGGATCTACGAGCAGTACTTC. Translated, it gives CASSLFGWGIYEQYF. Looking up the rest from reference TRBV7-2 and TRBJ2-7 gives the full variable domain: GAGVSQSPSNKVTEKGKDVELRCDPISGHTALYWYRQSLGQGLEFLIYFQGNSAPDKSGLPSDRFSAERTGGSVSTLTIQRTQQEDSAVYLCASSLFGWGIYEQYFGPGTRLTVT.

The count of this clonotype is one. The missing conserved phenylalanine or tryptophan at the end of this CDR3 makes a read error likely. The DNA of the CDR3 is TGTGCCAGCAGTTTTTTGGACAGGGACACAGATACGCAGTATTCT. Protein product: CASSFLDRDTDTQYS. The rearrangement uses TRBV12-3 or TRBV12-4 and TRBJ2-3; 8 nucleotides match TRBD1. The CDR3 covers 15 residues. Trimming cost V 3 bases and J 2 bases; bases outside gene matches: 4.

V is TRBV18 and J is TRBJ2-3, with a possible D match to TRBD1 (7 bases). The germline V gene has CDR1 KGHSH and CDR2 LQKENI. The ends were cut back, 2 bases at V and 4 bases at J, with 19 bases in the middle. CDR3 length equals 17 residues. The CDR3 loop reads CASSPIRPGGPPDTQYF. The CDR3 DNA reads as TGTGCCAGCTCACCAATTAGGCCAGGGGGGCCGCCAGATACGCAGTATTTT.

This chain joins TRBV28 and TRBJ1-4; 7 bases line up with TRBD1. CDR1 and CDR2 from the germline V gene are MDHEN and SYDVKM. This CDR3 has 15 residues. Unmatched junction bases numbered 5, after V lost 5 bases and J lost 2 bases. The CDR3 sequence: CASSPPTGTNEKLFF. Written as DNA, the CDR3 is TGTGCCAGCAGTCCACCGACAGGGACTAATGAAAAACTGTTTTTT.

The CDR3 DNA sequence: TGCAGTGCTAGGGCATCAGGGGAAGAGACCCAGTACTTC. Translating it yields CSARASGEETQYF. The genes are TRBV20-1 and TRBJ2-5, with D tentatively TRBD1 (6 bases). Trimming pared 3 bases from V and 3 bases from J, leaving 11 bases between. The CDR3 runs to 13 residues. Germline V CDR1 and CDR2: DFQATT, SNEGSKA (reference sequence).

The chain has TRBV20-1 and TRBJ2-3; tentative D call: TRBD2 (5 bases). This CDR3 has 13 amino acids. In germline, CDR1 is DFQATT, CDR2 SNEGSKA (reference sequence). Trimming left V 3 bases short and J 4 bases short, with 11 bases between. For the CDR3, the DNA is TGCAGTGCTAGCGGACTTGGTCCAGATACGCAGTATTTT. This codes for CSASGLGPDTQYF.

This clonotype was detected only a few times. The V call is TRBV12-3 or TRBV12-4, the J call TRBJ2-4, with TRBD1 matching over 7 bases. The J call may be faulty, since TRBJ2-7 better matches the DNA end. The CDR3 covers 14 residues. The DNA for the CDR3 is TGTGCCAGCGGCCGTCGGACAGGCCTCTACGAGCAGTACTTC. Translating gives CASGRRTGLYEQYF.